The clone carrying this T cell receptor beta chain was observed a handful of times. The antigen is undetermined. The sample is drawn from a study of response to subunit inactivated influenza vaccine. Study conclusions and caveats: Authors suggested each seasonal flu vaccination may recruit only limited numbers of new T cells.

TCRdb processed the RT-PCR reads anew with MiXCR; each CDR3 protein has one entry. The sample lists fewer than 250,000 distinct CDR3 sequences, around 14% occurring once. CDR3 length: 15 amino acids. Germline CDR1 reads MNHNS; CDR2 reads SASEGT. V was clipped by 4 bases and J by 0 bases, with 11 bases between them. Sequencing was performed on CD8+ T cells sorted from PBMCs, taken less than 6 days after vaccination. The TCR comes from a man aged 50 to 60 who received an inactivated influenza vaccine. This sequence joins TRBV6-1 and TRBJ2-3; TRBD1 or TRBD2 may be the D gene (6 bases each). The CDR3, as DNA: TGTGCCAGCAGTGGCCGGAGGGGGAGCACAGATACGCAGTATTTT. This encodes CASSGRRGSTDTQYF.